The 13 T cell receptor beta chains presented below share a single source sample, sequenced in a study of OX40 agonist ivuxolimab in advanced cancers. Generated by immunoSEQ multiplex PCR, the TCRdb table keeps only in-frame clones and is missing some. The data show about 62,000 clones, 85% seen once. The sequenced sample was CD4+ or CD8+ T cells sorted from blood, obtained in a trial of the OX40 agonist ivuxolimab. These receptors were taken from an adult with an advanced solid tumor such as melanoma, head and neck, liver or kidney cancer.

This clone was counted once. The chain carries TRBV9 and TRBJ1-2, with 7 nucleotides matching TRBD1. The CDR3 runs to 15 residues. The J segment lost 5 bases and the V segment lost 3 bases, leaving 10 bases of the junction unmatched. The germline CDR1 and CDR2 sequences are SGDLS and YYNGEE. The CDR3 DNA reads TGTGCCAGCAGCGACCCCGGGCAGGGGGAATATGGCTACACCTTC. This translates into CASSDPGQGEYGYTF.

The J gene is TRBJ2-5, the V gene TRBV19; D possibly uses TRBD1 or TRBD2 (5 bases each). From germline, CDR1 is LNHDA and CDR2 SQIVND (reference sequence). The CDR3 runs to 13 residues. V shed 5 bases and J shed 7 bases, with 14 bases lying between them. The CDR3 nucleotides are TGTGCCAGTAGTCCGGGACGCGGGTGGACCCAGTACTTC. This gives the protein CASSPGRGWTQYF.

The sample holds one count of this clone. This sequence joins TRBV2 and TRBJ2-4; no firm D call. CDR1 and CDR2 (germline): SNHLY, FYNNEI. CDR3 length: 10 amino acids. V was pared by 7 bases and J by 7 bases, with 5 bases between. CDR3 sequence: CASTQNIQYF. The CDR3 DNA reads TGTGCCAGCACCCAGAACATTCAGTACTTC.

The V gene is TRBV29-1, the J gene TRBJ1-1, with D unclear. Germline V lookup: CDR1 SQVTM, CDR2 ANQGSEA. The germline V and J ends were trimmed by 7 bases and 7 bases, with 16 bases remaining between them. The CDR3 covers 12 residues. The CDR3 DNA follows: TGCAGCGCCGCGACATCCCCCGTTGAAGCTTTCTTT. This translates into CSAATSPVEAFF. Complete variable domain (other parts from reference TRBV29-1 and TRBJ1-1): SAVISQKPSRDICQRGTSLTIQCQVDSQVTMMFWYRQQPGQSLTLIATANQGSEATYESGFVIDKFPISRPNLTFSTLTVSNMSPEDSSIYLCSAATSPVEAFFGQGTRLTVV.

V and J are TRBV5-6 and TRBJ2-2, with D possibly being TRBD1 (7 bases). There are 15 residues in the CDR3. V was pared by 0 bases and J by 4 bases, with 10 bases between. The germline V gene encodes CDR1 SGHDT and CDR2 YYEEEE. Here the CDR3 DNA reads TGTGCCAGCAGCTTGGGACAGGGAGGCACCGGGGAGCTGTTTTTT. Protein sequence: CASSLGQGGTGELFF.

The CDR3 loop reads CAIRRALTDTQYF. CDR3 coding DNA: TGTGCCATCCGCCGGGCCCTCACAGATACGCAGTATTTT. This chain uses TRBV10-3 with TRBJ2-3; no firm D call. Trimming took off 8 bases at V and 2 bases at J, with 11 bases between the two ends. Per germline, CDR1 ENHRY and CDR2 SYGVKD. The CDR3 covers 13 residues.

CDR3 bases: TGTGCCAGCAGTTTCAAGTTAGGGGAGACCCAGTACTTC. This gives the protein CASSFKLGETQYF. This chain links TRBV6-1 with TRBJ2-5; D is unresolved. This CDR3 spans 13 amino acids. CDR1 is MNHNS and CDR2 is SASEGT in the germline V gene. V was trimmed by 5 bases and J by 5 bases, leaving 12 bases between them.

V and J are TRBV11-2 and TRBJ1-2, with D maybe TRBD1 (6 bases). This CDR3 is built from 13 residues. Germline loops: CDR1 SGHAT, CDR2 FQNNGV. The germline V and J ends were trimmed by 4 bases and 3 bases, with 9 bases remaining between them. Here the CDR3 DNA reads TGTGCCAGCAGCTGGGGGGCCGACTATGGCTACACCTTC. Its translation is CASSWGADYGYTF.

This chain uses TRBV15 with TRBJ1-1; D is perhaps TRBD1 (5 bases). CDR1 and CDR2 (germline): LNHNV, YYDKDF (reference sequence). There are 13 residues in the CDR3. Trimming removed 5 bases at V and 3 bases at J, with 10 bases between. CDR3 DNA: TGTGCCACCAGCCCACAGGCGGACACTGAAGCTTTCTTT. The encoded protein is CATSPQADTEAFF.

The chain employs TRBV28 and TRBJ2-2; TRBD2 aligns across 9 bases. The junction had 6 bases not matched to a gene; V was cut back by 5 bases and J by 2 bases. The CDR3 has 16 amino acids. Per the germline V gene, CDR1 is MDHEN and CDR2 is SYDVKM. This CDR3 is CASSITGTSNTGELFF. CDR3 in DNA: TGTGCCAGCAGTATCACCGGGACTAGCAACACCGGGGAGCTGTTTTTT.

The chain couples TRBV7-3 to TRBJ1-2; D possibly corresponds to TRBD1 (6 bases). Trimming cost V 5 bases and J 7 bases, with 17 bases left between them. The length of the CDR3 is 14 residues. CDR1 is SGHTA, CDR2 FQGTGA, per germline. The DNA of the CDR3 is TGTGCCAGCAGCATGACAGGTGGCCGAACTGGCTACACCTTC. Translation gives CASSMTGGRTGYTF.

This rearrangement joins TRBV5-1 to TRBJ2-1; 9 positions agree with TRBD2. Germline loops: CDR1 SGHRS, CDR2 YFSETQ. The CDR3 consists of 18 residues. Unmatched junction bases numbered 12, after V lost 1 base and J lost 4 bases. The CDR3 sequence: CASSLRSFLAGPYNEQFF. In DNA form, the CDR3 reads TGCGCCAGCAGCTTGAGGTCTTTCCTAGCGGGACCGTACAATGAGCAGTTCTTC.

V gene TRBV27 combines with J gene TRBJ2-5; D gene unclear. The DNA end is a closer match to TRBJ2-7, so the J assignment may be wrong. The V gene's germline CDR1 is MNHEY and CDR2 SMNVEV (reference sequence). The CDR3 runs to 15 residues. This chain's CDR3 is CASSPTVVLSYEQYF. As DNA, the CDR3 is TGTGCCAGCAGCCCTACAGTTGTTCTCTCCTACGAGCAGTACTTC.